Listed here are 9 T cell receptor beta chains from one sample, sequenced in a study of cytomegalovirus exposure and HLA in healthy donors. Method: immunoSEQ multiplex PCR; TCRdb's copy keeps in-frame clones and lacks some. Of fewer than 200,000 clones detected, 85% appear once; the ten largest clones hold approximately 15%. Sequencing used PBMCs. The source is a man aged 18 to 35 in good health and CMV-seropositive.

The chain links TRBV27 to TRBJ2-3, with no clear D. The length of the CDR3 is 12 residues. V lost 5 bases to trimming and J lost 3 bases, with 6 bases between them. The germline gives CDR1 MNHEY, CDR2 SMNVEV (reference sequence). The CDR3: CASSPNTDTQYF. CDR3 sequence (DNA): TGTGCCAGCAGTCCTAATACAGATACGCAGTATTTT.

The V and J genes are TRBV30 and TRBJ1-1; TRBD1 agrees at 9 bases. Germline-derived CDR1 and CDR2 are GTSNPN and SVGIG (reference sequence). The CDR3 spans 15 residues. The J segment lost 6 bases and the V segment lost 1 base, leaving 9 bases of the junction unmatched. The CDR3 reads CAWSERDRVSAEAFF. DNA of the CDR3: TGTGCCTGGAGTGAAAGGGACAGGGTATCAGCTGAAGCTTTCTTT. Full variable domain (outside the CDR3, taken from reference TRBV30 and TRBJ1-1): SQTIHQWPATLVQPVGSPLSLECTVEGTSNPNLYWYRQAAGRGLQLLFYSVGIGQISSEVPQNLSASRPQDRQFILSSKKLLLSDSGFYLCAWSERDRVSAEAFFGQGTRLTVV.

V gene TRBV7-9 combines with J gene TRBJ2-5; 10 nucleotides line up with TRBD2. The CDR3 spans 14 residues. Germline CDR1 SEHNR, CDR2 FQNEAQ (reference sequence). V lost 3 bases to trimming and J lost 5 bases; unmatched junction nucleotides: 3. The CDR3 DNA follows: TGTGCCAGCAGCTTCCTAGCGGGGGCGGAGACCCAGTACTTC. This encodes CASSFLAGAETQYF.

In nucleotides, the CDR3 is TGCAGTGCTAGAGATTACAGTGAAGCTTTCTTT. This codes for CSARDYSEAFF. The chain recombines TRBV20-1 with TRBJ1-1; D is undetermined. V gave up 0 bases and J gave up 7 bases, with 6 bases separating them. The CDR3 length is 11 residues. Germline CDR1 and CDR2: DFQATT and SNEGSKA (reference sequence).

The V and J genes are TRBV27 and TRBJ2-7, with no clear D. V shed 0 bases and J shed 0 bases, with 6 bases lying between them. This CDR3 has 14 residues. CDR1 and CDR2 from the germline V gene are MNHEY and SMNVEV (reference sequence). CDR3 sequence: CASSLSLHSYEQYF. The CDR3, as DNA: TGTGCCAGCAGTTTATCACTTCACTCCTACGAGCAGTACTTC.

The CDR3: CASSVDGEGSTDTQYF. Here the CDR3 DNA reads TGTGCCAGCAGCGTAGACGGTGAGGGAAGCACAGATACGCAGTATTTT. The rearrangement uses TRBV9 and TRBJ2-3, with D tentatively TRBD2 (5 bases). There are 16 residues in the CDR3. Germline CDR1 reads SGDLS; CDR2 reads YYNGEE. Trimming took 0 bases from V and 0 from J, leaving 11 bases between them.

V usage is TRBV5-4 and J usage is TRBJ2-2; 10 positions match TRBD2. CDR1 is SGHNT, CDR2 YYREEE, per germline (reference sequence). Unmatched junction bases numbered 8, after V lost 1 base and J lost 8 bases. The CDR3 sequence is 16 residues long. The CDR3 region is CASSLTSGIETGELFF. The DNA for the CDR3 is TGTGCCAGCAGCTTGACTAGCGGGATCGAGACGGGGGAGCTGTTTTTT.

The chain joins TRBV30 to TRBJ2-1; 11 bases fit TRBD2. Germline V gene lookup returns CDR1 GTSNPN and CDR2 SVGIG (reference sequence). The CDR3 length is 18 residues. With V trimmed by 0 bases and J by 1 base, 8 bases remained unmatched. The DNA of the CDR3 is TGTGCCTGGAGTGTACGTAGCGGGAGGGCCGGTTCCTACAATGAGCAGTTCTTC. It codes for CAWSVRSGRAGSYNEQFF.

This chain links TRBV28 with TRBJ2-3; D remains ambiguous. V lost 3 bases and J 6 bases, leaving 7 bases between the germline ends. The germline V gene has CDR1 MDHEN and CDR2 SYDVKM. The CDR3 is made up of 12 amino acids. CDR3 nucleotides: TGTGCCAGCAGTTTGGCCAGGGATACGCAGTATTTT. As protein: CASSLARDTQYF.